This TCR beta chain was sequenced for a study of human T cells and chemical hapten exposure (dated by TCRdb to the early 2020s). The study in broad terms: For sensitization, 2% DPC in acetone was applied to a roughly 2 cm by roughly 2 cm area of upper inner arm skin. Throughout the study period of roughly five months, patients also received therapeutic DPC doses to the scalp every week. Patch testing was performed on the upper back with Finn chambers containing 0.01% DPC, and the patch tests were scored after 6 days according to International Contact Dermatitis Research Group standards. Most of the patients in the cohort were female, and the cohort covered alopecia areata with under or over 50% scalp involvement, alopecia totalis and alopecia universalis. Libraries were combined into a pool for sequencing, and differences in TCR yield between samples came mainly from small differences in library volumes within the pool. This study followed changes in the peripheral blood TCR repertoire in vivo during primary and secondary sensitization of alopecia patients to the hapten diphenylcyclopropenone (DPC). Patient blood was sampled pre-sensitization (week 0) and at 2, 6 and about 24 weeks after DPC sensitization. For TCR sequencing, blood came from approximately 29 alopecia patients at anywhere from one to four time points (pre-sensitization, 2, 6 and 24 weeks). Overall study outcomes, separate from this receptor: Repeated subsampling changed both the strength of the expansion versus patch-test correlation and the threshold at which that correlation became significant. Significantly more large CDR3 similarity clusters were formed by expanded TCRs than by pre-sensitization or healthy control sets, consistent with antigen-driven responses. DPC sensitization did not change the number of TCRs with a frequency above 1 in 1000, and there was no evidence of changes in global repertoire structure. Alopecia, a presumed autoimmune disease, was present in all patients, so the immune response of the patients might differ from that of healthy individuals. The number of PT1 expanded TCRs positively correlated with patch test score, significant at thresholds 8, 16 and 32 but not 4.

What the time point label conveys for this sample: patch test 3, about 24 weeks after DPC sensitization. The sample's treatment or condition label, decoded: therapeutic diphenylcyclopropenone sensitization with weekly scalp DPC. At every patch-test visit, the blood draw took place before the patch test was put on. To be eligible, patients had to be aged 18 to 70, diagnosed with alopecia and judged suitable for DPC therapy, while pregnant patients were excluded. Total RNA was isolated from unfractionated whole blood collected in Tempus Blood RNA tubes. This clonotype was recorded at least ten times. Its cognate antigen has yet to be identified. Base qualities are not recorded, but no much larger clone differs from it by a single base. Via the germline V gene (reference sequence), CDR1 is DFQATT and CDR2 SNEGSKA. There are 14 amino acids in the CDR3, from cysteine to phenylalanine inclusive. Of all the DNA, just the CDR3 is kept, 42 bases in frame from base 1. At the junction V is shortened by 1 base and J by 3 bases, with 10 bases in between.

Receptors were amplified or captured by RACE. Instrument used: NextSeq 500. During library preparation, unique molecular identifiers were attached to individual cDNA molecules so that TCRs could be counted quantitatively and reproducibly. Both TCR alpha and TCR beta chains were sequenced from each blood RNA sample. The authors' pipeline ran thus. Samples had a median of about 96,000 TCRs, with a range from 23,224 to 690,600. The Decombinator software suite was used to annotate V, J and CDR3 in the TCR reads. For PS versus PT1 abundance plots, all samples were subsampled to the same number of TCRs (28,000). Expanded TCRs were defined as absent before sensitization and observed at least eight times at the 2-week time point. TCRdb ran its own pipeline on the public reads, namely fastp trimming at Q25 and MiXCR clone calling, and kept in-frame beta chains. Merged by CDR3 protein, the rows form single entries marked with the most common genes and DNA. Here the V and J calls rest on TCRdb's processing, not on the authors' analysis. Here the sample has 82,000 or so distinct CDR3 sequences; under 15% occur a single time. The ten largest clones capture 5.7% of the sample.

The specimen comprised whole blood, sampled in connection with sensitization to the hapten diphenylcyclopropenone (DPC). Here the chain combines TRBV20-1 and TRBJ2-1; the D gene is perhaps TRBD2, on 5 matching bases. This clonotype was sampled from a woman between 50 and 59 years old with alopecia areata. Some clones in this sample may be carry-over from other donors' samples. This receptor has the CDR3 CSARGRDDYNEQFF. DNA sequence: TGCAGTGCTAGAGGCCGGGATGACTACAATGAGCAGTTCTTC.